Following are 9 T cell receptor beta chains from one sample sequenced in a study of cytomegalovirus exposure and HLA in healthy donors. This PCR relied on a set of 60 Vbeta primers and 13 Jbeta primers. TCRdb's table, derived via immunoSEQ multiplex PCR, lists solely in-frame clones and lacks some. This table lists roughly 120,000 clones. Material for sequencing was PBMCs. These receptors were taken from a man between 18 and 29 years old in good health and CMV-seronegative.

J is TRBJ1-1 and V is TRBV6-1; 7 bases fit TRBD1. The CDR3 length is 16 residues. The germline V gene encodes CDR1 MNHNS and CDR2 SASEGT. Losses at the gene ends were 0 bases for V and 7 bases for J; bases not matched to a gene: 11. CDR3 nucleotides: TGTGCCAGCAGTGAAGCTTCACTCTGGGGACAGCTTGAAGCTTTCTTT. Amino acid sequence: CASSEASLWGQLEAFF.

The rearrangement joins TRBV5-4 to TRBJ2-2; 10 bases fit TRBD1. J lost 7 bases, V lost 7 bases, and 4 bases had no gene match. The CDR3 consists of 13 residues. CDR1 and CDR2 from the germline V gene are SGHNT and YYREEE (reference sequence). DNA of the CDR3: TGTGCCAGCGACAGGGGGCTTGACGGGGAGCTGTTTTTT. This codes for CASDRGLDGELFF.

J is TRBJ1-1 and V is TRBV7-2, with TRBD1 matching 7 bases. Germline loops: CDR1 SGHTA, CDR2 FQGNSA. This CDR3 has 15 residues. V was pared by 5 bases and J by 7 bases, with 13 bases of the junction left unmatched. The CDR3 sequence is CASSVIGGLPYEAFF. DNA of the CDR3: TGTGCCAGCAGCGTGATAGGGGGCCTGCCATATGAAGCTTTCTTT.

The rearrangement joins TRBV28 to TRBJ1-1, with TRBD1 matching 7 bases. CDR3 length equals 15 residues. The J segment lost 2 bases and the V segment lost 2 bases, leaving 5 bases of the junction unmatched. Germline V gene data show CDR1 as MDHEN and CDR2 as SYDVKM. The CDR3 DNA is TGTGCCAGCAGTTTAACCGGGACAGCTAACACTGAAGCTTTCTTT. It translates to CASSLTGTANTEAFF.

This chain connects TRBV5-5 to TRBJ1-1; maybe TRBD1 (5 bases). The CDR3 is 14 residues long. CDR1 and CDR2 from the germline V gene are SGHKS and YYEKEE (reference sequence). V dropped 9 bases and J dropped 1 base, with 16 bases sitting between them. The CDR3 region is CATDSGGSNTEAFF. DNA for the CDR3: TGTGCCACCGATTCCGGGGGGTCGAACACTGAAGCTTTCTTT.

CDR3 coding DNA: TGTGCCAGTAGTTGGGGGACAGGATCCTACGAGCAGTACTTC. Protein sequence: CASSWGTGSYEQYF. V is TRBV19 and J is TRBJ2-7; 8 bases fit TRBD1. V shed 5 bases, J shed 1 base, and the junction held 4 bases outside the gene matches. In germline, CDR1 is LNHDA, CDR2 SQIVND (reference sequence). CDR3 length: 14 amino acids.

The genes are TRBV6-1 and TRBJ2-7; a possible D gene is TRBD1 (7 bases). V gave up 4 bases and J gave up 8 bases, with 12 bases separating them. Germline V gene lookup returns CDR1 MNHNS and CDR2 SASEGT. The length of the CDR3 is 12 residues. The CDR3 region has the DNA TGTGCCAGCAGTGGCGGGACAGCTAAGCAGTACTTC. It codes for CASSGGTAKQYF.

The gene calls are TRBV14 and TRBJ2-3, with a weak D call TRBD1 (6 bases). V was clipped by 5 bases and J by 3 bases, with 18 bases between them. The CDR3 covers 16 residues. The germline gives CDR1 SGHDN, CDR2 FVKESK. Here the CDR3 DNA reads TGTGCCAGCAGCACCTACAGGGCTTTTGGGACAGATACGCAGTATTTT. Translated, it gives CASSTYRAFGTDTQYF.

The chain employs TRBV7-2 and TRBJ2-2, with D perhaps matching TRBD2 (5 bases). Germline V gene sequence: CDR1 SGHTA, CDR2 FQGNSA. Trimming left V 5 bases short and J 4 bases short, with 11 bases between. CDR3 length: 14 residues. CDR3 bases: TGTGCCAGCAGCCGCCGAGGGCTCACCGGGGAGCTGTTTTTT. Translated: CASSRRGLTGELFF.